This T cell receptor (beta chain) appears in the sequencing data of a study of T cell clonality in common variable immunodeficiency. The CDR3 consists of 14 residues. Trimming took off 1 base at V and 2 bases at J, with 7 bases between the two ends. Germline assignment: CDR1 LNHDA and CDR2 SQIVND (reference sequence). This clone occurred many times. No antigen is known for it. The read is 3 residues too short to cover the CDR3 end, so that end is filled in from the germline J gene. Clones were read by immunoSEQ multiplex PCR, and TCRdb kept only the in-frame ones, dropping some. The sample has around 81,000 clones, none seen only once; the top ten hold around 0.82%. Both groups were predominantly of Caucasian heritage. Donors gave roughly 4.5 to 8 ml heparinized peripheral whole blood. The study, taken as a whole, reports: CVID subjects shared fewer TCRbeta clones than healthy controls did.

The sequence was obtained from a person between 18 and 69 years old in good health. The J gene is TRBJ2-3, the V gene TRBV19, with a possible D match to TRBD2 (5 bases). The sequencing sample was made of peripheral blood mononuclear cells. This chain's CDR3 is CASSIGGLTDTQYF. Partial CDR3 DNA: TGTGCCAGTAGTATAGGCGGACTCACAGATACG.